Below are 5 T cell receptor beta chains sequenced from a single sample in a study of cytomegalovirus exposure and HLA in healthy donors. With 60 Vbeta and 13 Jbeta primers, the PCR was carried out. Sequencing used immunoSEQ multiplex PCR; TCRdb keeps in-frame clones, though not all of them. The sample lists about 170,000 clones; around 76% were seen once. The sequencing sample was made of PBMCs. The receptors come from a girl aged 5-17 years in good health and CMV-seropositive.

V gene TRBV18 combines with J gene TRBJ1-5, with 7 bases identical to TRBD1. Germline CDR1 reads KGHSH; CDR2 reads LQKENI. V shed 5 bases and J 6 bases; nucleotides not matched to a gene: 7. This CDR3 has 14 amino acids. In DNA form, the CDR3 reads TGTGCCAGCTCATCTACAGGGGACCGTCAGCCCCAGCATTTT. Its translation is CASSSTGDRQPQHF.

This clone turned up a few times. V usage is TRBV2 and J usage is TRBJ2-7, with D perhaps TRBD2 (6 bases). Germline CDR1 reads SNHLY; CDR2 reads FYNNEI. V was shortened by 6 bases and J by 2 bases, with 14 bases between the two germline ends. The CDR3 loop spans 14 amino acids. In nucleotides, the CDR3 is TGTGCCAGCAGAGATGGGACTTACACCTACGAGCAGTACTTC. This translates into CASRDGTYTYEQYF.

The chain couples TRBV12-2 to TRBJ2-7; the table assigns TRBD1, which was not confirmed against the DNA. TRBV12-2 is assigned pseudogene status. This CDR3 has 16 amino acids. The CDR3 region is CASRPTPGQGVYEQYF. Here the CDR3 DNA reads TGTGCAAGTCGGCCGACCCCGGGACAGGGGGTCTACGAGCAGTACTTC.

This chain links TRBV7-9 with TRBJ2-1, with D possibly being TRBD1 (6 bases). V was pared by 0 bases and J by 9 bases, with 15 bases between. Germline loops: CDR1 SEHNR, CDR2 FQNEAQ (reference sequence). The CDR3 has 15 amino acids. CDR3 nucleotides: TGTGCCAGCAGCTTAGCCTGGGGGCCCAGCGGTGAGCAGTTCTTC. Translated, it gives CASSLAWGPSGEQFF.

The chain combines TRBV5-1 with TRBJ1-1, with D possibly TRBD1 on 6 matching bases. V was cut by 0 bases and J by 6 bases, with 21 bases left in between. The germline CDR1 and CDR2 sequences are SGHRS and YFSETQ. The CDR3 sequence is 17 residues long. CDR3 sequence: CASSLGLEGVGDAEAFF. Here the CDR3 DNA reads TGCGCCAGCAGCTTGGGCCTCGAGGGGGTTGGGGACGCTGAAGCTTTCTTT.